This T cell receptor beta chain appears in the sequencing data of a study of cytomegalovirus exposure and HLA in healthy donors. Study-level results: Cytomegalovirus status was reportedly diagnosed by the classifier with high specificity and sensitivity.

A remark on this clone: As yet, its antigen is unknown.

Use of 60 Vbeta and 13 Jbeta primers characterized the PCR. Authors' analysis steps: A later analysis counted 80 million or so unique TCR beta chains, some 10 million shared. Data came from immunoSEQ multiplex PCR; TCRdb stores just in-frame clones and leaves some out. V, J and clone size are taken as reported in that table, and D and trimming were inferred from the DNA itself. Of some 130,000 clones detected, about four fifths appear once; the ten largest clones hold about 0.7%. Losses at the gene ends were 4 bases for V and 4 bases for J; bases not matched to a gene: 10. Germline V gene sequence: CDR1 SGDLS, CDR2 YYNGEE. This CDR3 comprises 15 residues.

The chain employs TRBV9 and TRBJ2-7; TRBD2 aligns across 8 bases. The sample taken for sequencing was PBMCs. The receptor comes from a man younger than 30 in good health and CMV-seronegative. The CDR3 coding sequence is TGTGCCAGCAGCCCCGGGGGGGAGTCCTTATACGAGCAGTACTTC. Translated, it gives CASSPGGESLYEQYF.